This T cell receptor beta chain appears in the sequencing data of a study of TIL therapy for anti-PD-1-resistant metastatic lung cancer. Study summary: Tumor harvest preceded PD-1/PD-L1 blockade, followed by nivolumab treatment. Tumors carried a median approximately 1.6 non-synonymous mutations per megabase. Most patients had lung adenocarcinoma. Median patient age was almost 55, ranging about 35-85 years.

This was the immunoSEQ v3 assay. Sequencing used immunoSEQ multiplex PCR; TCRdb keeps in-frame clones, though not all of them. Found here are 57,000 or so clones, about nine tenths of them singletons; the top ten hold 2% to 3%. This CDR3 spans 13 amino acids. The germline CDR1 and CDR2 sequences are LNHNV and YYDKDF (reference sequence). The V and J ends lost 2 bases and 6 bases respectively, with 11 bases between them. The time point: pre-treatment sample, taken before nivolumab and TIL therapy. The TCR sequence derives from a person aged 25-80 years with non-small cell lung cancer. This chain joins TRBV15 and TRBJ2-7; TRBD1 or TRBD2 may be the D gene (6 bases each). This specimen was blood, taken at baseline. CDR3 protein: CATSRSGAPEQYF. As DNA, the CDR3 is TGTGCCACCAGCAGATCGGGGGCGCCCGAGCAGTACTTC.